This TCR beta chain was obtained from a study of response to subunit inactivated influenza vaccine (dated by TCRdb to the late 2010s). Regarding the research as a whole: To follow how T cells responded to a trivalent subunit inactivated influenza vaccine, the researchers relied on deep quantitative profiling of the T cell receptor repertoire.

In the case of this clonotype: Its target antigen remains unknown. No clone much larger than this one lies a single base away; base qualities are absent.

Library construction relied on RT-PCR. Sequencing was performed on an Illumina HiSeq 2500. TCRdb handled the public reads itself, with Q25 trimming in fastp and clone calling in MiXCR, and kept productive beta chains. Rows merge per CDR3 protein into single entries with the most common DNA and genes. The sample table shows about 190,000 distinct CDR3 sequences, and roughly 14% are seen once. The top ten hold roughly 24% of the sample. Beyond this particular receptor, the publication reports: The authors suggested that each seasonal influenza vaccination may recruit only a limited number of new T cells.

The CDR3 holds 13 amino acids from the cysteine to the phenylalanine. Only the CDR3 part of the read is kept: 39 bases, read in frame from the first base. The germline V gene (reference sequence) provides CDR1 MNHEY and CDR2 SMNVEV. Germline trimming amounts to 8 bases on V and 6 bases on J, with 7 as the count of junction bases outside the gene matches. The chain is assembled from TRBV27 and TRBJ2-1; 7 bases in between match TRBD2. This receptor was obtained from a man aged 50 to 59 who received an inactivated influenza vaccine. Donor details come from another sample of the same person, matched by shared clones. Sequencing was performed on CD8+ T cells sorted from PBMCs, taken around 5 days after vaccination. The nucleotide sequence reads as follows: TGTGCCAGCGGCCTGGGAGGGAGCAATGAGCAGTTCTTC. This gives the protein CASGLGGSNEQFF.